This entry concerns a single T cell receptor (beta chain). Antigen unknown. The same CDR3 is also encoded by other DNA sequences in this sample. This specimen belongs to a study of shared clonotypes between healthy human individuals. Points from the study as a whole: Clonotype sharing among donors was expected to depend on sequencing depth. Naive subsets, compared against memory subsets, generally had larger estimated richness values.

HIV-negative, healthy adults without recent acute infections or vaccinations were the donors. Genomic DNA of each subset was evenly split across several immunoSEQ plates. Clones were read by immunoSEQ multiplex PCR, and TCRdb kept only the in-frame ones, dropping some. The repertoire includes more than 2,000,000 clones, around 90% of them detected once, and about 0.13% sits in the top ten. The germline gives CDR1 MNHEY, CDR2 SVGAGI. Trimming pared 6 bases from V and 1 base from J, leaving 9 bases between. This CDR3 has 13 amino acids. Input material: naive CD4+ T cells sorted from blood. This sample's subset: CD45RA+ positively selected. The chain has TRBV6-5 and TRBJ1-1; D not certain. This TCR derives from a man aged 18 to 30 in good health. The CDR3 DNA is TGTGCCAGCAGAACCCGGGGGAACACTGAAGCTTTCTTT. Translating it yields CASRTRGNTEAFF.